These T cell receptor beta chains were read from a single sample in a study of blood T cell repertoires in COVID-19. Assay: immunoSEQ multiplex PCR; the TCRdb copy retains only in-frame clones and omits some. The data contain 250,000 or so clones, about four fifths of them seen just once; the ten biggest clones take up over 1.5%. Sequencing was performed on peripheral blood. The origin of the receptors is a woman between 40 and 55 years old who had recovered from COVID-19. The conserved cysteine and the conserved F or W are not part of the CDR3 here. D genes are given only for firm matches. Not all rows give a size; the values are once, few, many and, for expanded clones, a class.

D gene: TRBD1; V gene: TRBV19; clone size: -; J gene: TRBJ1-2; CDR3 protein: ASSSRTGTTNYGYT
D gene: -; V gene: TRBV6-6; clone size: few; J gene: TRBJ2-1; CDR3 protein: ASSAGSSYNEQF
D gene: TRBD2; V gene: TRBV29-1; clone size: -; J gene: TRBJ2-7; CDR3 protein: SVYGLAGDSYEQY
D gene: -; V gene: TRBV5-1; clone size: -; J gene: TRBJ2-2; CDR3 protein: ASSLDSNTGELF
D gene: -; V gene: TRBV11-1; clone size: -; J gene: TRBJ2-5; CDR3 protein: ASSQGTEETQY
D gene: -; V gene: TRBV11-2; clone size: -; J gene: TRBJ1-2; CDR3 protein: ASSSPQNYGYT
D gene: TRBD1; V gene: TRBV7-6; clone size: -; J gene: TRBJ2-7; CDR3 protein: ASSLGQGAVYEQY
D gene: TRBD2; V gene: TRBV5-6; clone size: -; J gene: TRBJ2-2; CDR3 protein: ASTPSSSSGGSTGELF
D gene: TRBD1; V gene: TRBV9; clone size: -; J gene: TRBJ2-7; CDR3 protein: ASSPEGQGDYEQY
D gene: -; V gene: TRBV5-5; clone size: -; J gene: TRBJ2-5; CDR3 protein: ASSFVPRETQY
D gene: TRBD2; V gene: TRBV7-3; clone size: once; J gene: TRBJ2-2; CDR3 protein: ASSLTASGGASGELF
D gene: -; V gene: TRBV6-6; clone size: -; J gene: TRBJ2-1; CDR3 protein: ASSYSGQSYNEQF
D gene: -; V gene: TRBV11-3; clone size: -; J gene: TRBJ1-6; CDR3 protein: ASRMDSYNSPLH
D gene: -; V gene: TRBV3-1/TRBV3-2; clone size: -; J gene: TRBJ1-2; CDR3 protein: ASSQDFQGRGYT
D gene: TRBD1; V gene: TRBV5-1; clone size: -; J gene: TRBJ1-2; CDR3 protein: ASSFGTGLGYGYT
D gene: -; V gene: TRBV30; clone size: -; J gene: TRBJ2-7; CDR3 protein: AWGDRSNTYEQY
D gene: -; V gene: TRBV6-2/TRBV6-3; clone size: -; J gene: TRBJ2-5; CDR3 protein: ASSSPGDIPQETQY
D gene: -; V gene: TRBV12-5; clone size: -; J gene: TRBJ2-4; CDR3 protein: ASAGRGKNIQY
D gene: TRBD1; V gene: TRBV6-4; clone size: -; J gene: TRBJ1-2; CDR3 protein: ASSDVIGQGASGYT
D gene: TRBD1; V gene: TRBV3-1/TRBV3-2; clone size: -; J gene: TRBJ2-7; CDR3 protein: ASSPGQGADEQY
D gene: -; V gene: TRBV2; clone size: -; J gene: TRBJ1-5; CDR3 protein: ASSEARGRGGQPQH
D gene: TRBD1; V gene: TRBV29-1; clone size: -; J gene: TRBJ2-5; CDR3 protein: SVLTGKTETQY
D gene: TRBD1; V gene: TRBV12-3/TRBV12-4; clone size: -; J gene: TRBJ2-7; CDR3 protein: ASSRQGTEQY
D gene: -; V gene: TRBV7-8; clone size: few; J gene: TRBJ2-4; CDR3 protein: ASSLSRGGRNIQY
D gene: -; V gene: TRBV12-3/TRBV12-4; clone size: -; J gene: TRBJ1-1; CDR3 protein: ASSWEGFTEAF
D gene: TRBD2; V gene: TRBV11-3; clone size: -; J gene: TRBJ2-1; CDR3 protein: ASSSGLAGGRYEQF
D gene: -; V gene: TRBV12-3/TRBV12-4; clone size: -; J gene: TRBJ1-2; CDR3 protein: ASRGSGDGYT
D gene: -; V gene: TRBV9; clone size: -; J gene: TRBJ2-7; CDR3 protein: ASSPYAGSSYEQY
D gene: TRBD1; V gene: TRBV2; clone size: many; J gene: TRBJ2-1; CDR3 protein: ASSPDRGHFNEQF
D gene: -; V gene: TRBV10-3; clone size: -; J gene: TRBJ1-1; CDR3 protein: AITTGGGLWNTEAF
D gene: -; V gene: TRBV6-5; clone size: -; J gene: TRBJ1-2; CDR3 protein: ASSFPQGQGYGYT
D gene: TRBD1; V gene: TRBV18; clone size: once; J gene: TRBJ1-1; CDR3 protein: ASSPDRETEAF
D gene: TRBD1; V gene: TRBV24-1; clone size: -; J gene: TRBJ1-1; CDR3 protein: ATIGQAGTEAF
D gene: -; V gene: TRBV3-1/TRBV3-2; clone size: -; J gene: TRBJ1-3; CDR3 protein: ASSQAGVGGNTIY
D gene: -; V gene: TRBV4-1; clone size: -; J gene: TRBJ2-6; CDR3 protein: ASSQGRGSGANVLT
D gene: -; V gene: TRBV24-1; clone size: -; J gene: TRBJ2-1; CDR3 protein: ATSERAGRPPYNEQF
D gene: -; V gene: TRBV28; clone size: few; J gene: TRBJ1-5; CDR3 protein: ASSLYSYNQPQH
D gene: -; V gene: TRBV20-1; clone size: -; J gene: TRBJ1-4; CDR3 protein: SASLLGQGYEKLF
D gene: TRBD2; V gene: TRBV9; clone size: -; J gene: TRBJ2-3; CDR3 protein: ASSVLTSVSTDTQY
D gene: TRBD1; V gene: TRBV7-9; clone size: -; J gene: TRBJ1-1; CDR3 protein: ASSSTQGRNGAF
D gene: -; V gene: TRBV25-1; clone size: once; J gene: TRBJ1-6; CDR3 protein: ASSNPGQGSAPLH
D gene: TRBD2; V gene: TRBV5-1; clone size: -; J gene: TRBJ2-1; CDR3 protein: ASSLVTSGVNEQF
D gene: -; V gene: TRBV19; clone size: -; J gene: TRBJ1-1; CDR3 protein: ASSPGNFGGAF
D gene: TRBD1; V gene: TRBV30; clone size: -; J gene: TRBJ1-6; CDR3 protein: AWSVGTGNNSPLH
D gene: -; V gene: TRBV18; clone size: -; J gene: TRBJ2-2; CDR3 protein: ASSPTGWLTGELF
D gene: -; V gene: TRBV7-8; clone size: -; J gene: TRBJ1-1; CDR3 protein: ASSIQVGQMNTEAF
D gene: -; V gene: TRBV19; clone size: -; J gene: TRBJ1-5; CDR3 protein: ASSIGGGWSNQPQH
D gene: -; V gene: TRBV29-1; clone size: -; J gene: TRBJ1-1; CDR3 protein: SVEDNPPEAF
D gene: TRBD1; V gene: TRBV28; clone size: -; J gene: TRBJ1-5; CDR3 protein: ASRLGQVGNQPQH
D gene: TRBD1; V gene: TRBV5-1; clone size: many; J gene: TRBJ2-7; CDR3 protein: ASSLYRGLYEQY
D gene: -; V gene: TRBV3-1/TRBV3-2; clone size: -; J gene: TRBJ1-3; CDR3 protein: ASSPQRGWPGHISGNTIY
D gene: -; V gene: TRBV10-3; clone size: -; J gene: TRBJ1-4; CDR3 protein: AISDRGGTENNEKLF
D gene: TRBD1; V gene: TRBV18; clone size: -; J gene: TRBJ1-5; CDR3 protein: ASSPETGYQPQH
D gene: TRBD1; V gene: TRBV5-1; clone size: -; J gene: TRBJ1-2; CDR3 protein: ASSLGSGGSNYGYT
D gene: -; V gene: TRBV2; clone size: many; J gene: TRBJ1-2; CDR3 protein: ASSLSWDTSYGYT
D gene: -; V gene: TRBV2; clone size: -; J gene: TRBJ2-2; CDR3 protein: ASSSRFGDGELF
D gene: -; V gene: TRBV3-1/TRBV3-2; clone size: -; J gene: TRBJ2-7; CDR3 protein: ASSPGGGVPYEQY
D gene: -; V gene: TRBV2; clone size: -; J gene: TRBJ2-7; CDR3 protein: ASRLGSGSEQY
D gene: TRBD1; V gene: TRBV5-4; clone size: -; J gene: TRBJ1-6; CDR3 protein: ASSLARGTGSSYNSPLH